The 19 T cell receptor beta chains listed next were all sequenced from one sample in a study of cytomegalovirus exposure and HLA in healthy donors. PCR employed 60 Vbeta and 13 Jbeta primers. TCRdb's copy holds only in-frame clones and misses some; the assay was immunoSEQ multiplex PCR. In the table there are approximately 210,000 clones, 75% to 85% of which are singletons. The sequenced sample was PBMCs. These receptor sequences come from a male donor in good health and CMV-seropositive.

CDR3 nucleotide sequence: TGTGCCAGCAGCTTTAAAGGGGCCGGCGATACGCAGTATTTT. Translating gives CASSFKGAGDTQYF. V gene TRBV5-6 combines with J gene TRBJ2-3; D possibly corresponds to TRBD1 (5 bases). This CDR3 spans 14 amino acids. Trimming shortened V by 2 bases and J by 6 bases, and 13 bases separated the two germline ends. Germline V gene lookup returns CDR1 SGHDT and CDR2 YYEEEE.

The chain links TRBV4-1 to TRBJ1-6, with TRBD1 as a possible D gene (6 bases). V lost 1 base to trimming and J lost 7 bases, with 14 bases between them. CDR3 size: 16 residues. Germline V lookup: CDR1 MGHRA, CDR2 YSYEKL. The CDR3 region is CASSQAGGRTNSPLHF. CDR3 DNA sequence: TGCGCCAGCAGCCAAGCGGGGGGCAGGACGAATTCACCCCTCCACTTT.

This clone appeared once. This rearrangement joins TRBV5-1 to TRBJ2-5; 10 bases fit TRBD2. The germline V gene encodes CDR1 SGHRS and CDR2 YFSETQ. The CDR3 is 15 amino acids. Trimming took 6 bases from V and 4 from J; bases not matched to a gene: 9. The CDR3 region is CASTAGGLVSETQYF. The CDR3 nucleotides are TGCGCCAGCACAGCGGGGGGGCTTGTATCAGAGACCCAGTACTTC.

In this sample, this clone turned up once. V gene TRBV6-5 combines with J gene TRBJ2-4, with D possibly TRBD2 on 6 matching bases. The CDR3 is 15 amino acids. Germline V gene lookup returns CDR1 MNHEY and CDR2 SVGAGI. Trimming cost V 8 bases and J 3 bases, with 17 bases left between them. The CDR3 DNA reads TGTGCCAGCCGTCCGGAGGGATGGGGCAAAAACATTCAGTACTTC. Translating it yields CASRPEGWGKNIQYF.

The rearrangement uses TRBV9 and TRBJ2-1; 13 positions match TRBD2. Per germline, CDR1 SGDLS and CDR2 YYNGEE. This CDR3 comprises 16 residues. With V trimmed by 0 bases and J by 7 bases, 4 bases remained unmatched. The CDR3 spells CASSVEAGLAGNEQFF. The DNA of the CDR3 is TGTGCCAGCAGCGTAGAAGCGGGACTAGCGGGAAATGAGCAGTTCTTC.

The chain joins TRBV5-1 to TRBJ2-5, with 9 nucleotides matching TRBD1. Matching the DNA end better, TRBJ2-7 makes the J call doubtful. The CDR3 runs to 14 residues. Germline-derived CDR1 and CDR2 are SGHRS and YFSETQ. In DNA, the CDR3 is TGCGCCAGCAGCCCCGGGACAGGGAACTCCGAGCAGTACTTC. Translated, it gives CASSPGTGNSEQYF.

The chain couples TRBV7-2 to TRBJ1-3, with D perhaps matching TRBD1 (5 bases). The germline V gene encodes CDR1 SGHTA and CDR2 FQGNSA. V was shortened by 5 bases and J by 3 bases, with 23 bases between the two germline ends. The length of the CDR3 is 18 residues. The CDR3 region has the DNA TGTGCCAGCAGCCCGAGATACCTTGGAGGGGCTAGTGGAAACACCATATATTTT. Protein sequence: CASSPRYLGGASGNTIYF. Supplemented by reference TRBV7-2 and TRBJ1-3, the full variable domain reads GAGVSQSPSNKVTEKGKDVELRCDPISGHTALYWYRQSLGQGLEFLIYFQGNSAPDKSGLPSDRFSAERTGGSVSTLTIQRTQQEDSAVYLCASSPRYLGGASGNTIYFGEGSWLTVV.

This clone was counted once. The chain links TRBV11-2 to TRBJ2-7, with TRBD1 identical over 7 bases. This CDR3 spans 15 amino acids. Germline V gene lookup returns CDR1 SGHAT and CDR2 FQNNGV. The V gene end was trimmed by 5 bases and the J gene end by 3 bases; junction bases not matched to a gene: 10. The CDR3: CASSLNIRDSYEQYF. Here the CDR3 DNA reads TGTGCCAGCAGCCTCAACATCCGGGACAGCTACGAGCAGTACTTC.

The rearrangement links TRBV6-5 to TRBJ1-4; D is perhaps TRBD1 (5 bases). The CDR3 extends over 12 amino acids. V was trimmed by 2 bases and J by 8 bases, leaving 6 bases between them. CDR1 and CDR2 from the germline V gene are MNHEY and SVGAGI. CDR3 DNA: TGTGCCAGCAGTTACGGGGGGGAAAAACTGTTTTTT. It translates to CASSYGGEKLFF.

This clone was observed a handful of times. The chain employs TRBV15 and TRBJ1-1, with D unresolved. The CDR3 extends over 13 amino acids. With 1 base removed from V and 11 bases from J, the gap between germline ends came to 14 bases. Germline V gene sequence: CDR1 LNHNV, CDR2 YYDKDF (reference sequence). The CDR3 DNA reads TGTGCCACCAGCAGAGTGGTGGGGAGGGAGGCTTTCTTT. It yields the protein CATSRVVGREAFF.

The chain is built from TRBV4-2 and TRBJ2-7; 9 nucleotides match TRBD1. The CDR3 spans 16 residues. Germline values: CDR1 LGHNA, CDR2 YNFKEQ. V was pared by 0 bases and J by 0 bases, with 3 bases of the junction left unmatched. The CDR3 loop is CASSQERTGASYEQYF. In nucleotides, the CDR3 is TGTGCCAGCAGCCAAGAGCGGACAGGGGCCTCCTACGAGCAGTACTTC.

The CDR3 here is CASSFTQGVGEQFF. CDR3 coding DNA: TGTGCCAGCAGCTTCACACAGGGAGTTGGTGAGCAGTTCTTC. The genes are TRBV7-9 and TRBJ2-1; D is perhaps TRBD1 (6 bases). V dropped 3 bases and J dropped 9 bases, with 15 bases sitting between them. The CDR3 covers 14 residues. The V gene's germline CDR1 is SEHNR and CDR2 FQNEAQ (reference sequence).

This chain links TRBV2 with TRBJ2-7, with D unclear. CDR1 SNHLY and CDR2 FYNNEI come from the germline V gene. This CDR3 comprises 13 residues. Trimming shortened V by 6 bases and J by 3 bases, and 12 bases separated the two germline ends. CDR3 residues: CASSARNLYEQYF. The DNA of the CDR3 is TGTGCCAGCAGCGCCAGAAACCTCTACGAGCAGTACTTC. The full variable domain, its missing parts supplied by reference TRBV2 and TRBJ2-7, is EPEVTQTPSHQVTQMGQEVILRCVPISNHLYFYWYRQILGQKVEFLVSFYNNEISEKSEIFDDQFSVERPDGSNFTLKIRSTKLEDSAMYFCASSARNLYEQYFGPGTRLTVT.

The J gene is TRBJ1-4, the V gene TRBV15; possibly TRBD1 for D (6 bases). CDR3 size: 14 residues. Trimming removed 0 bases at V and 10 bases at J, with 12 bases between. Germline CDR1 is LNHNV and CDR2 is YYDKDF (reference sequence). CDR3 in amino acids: CATSREDSNGKLFF. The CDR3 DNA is TGTGCCACCAGCAGAGAGGACAGTAACGGAAAACTGTTTTTT.

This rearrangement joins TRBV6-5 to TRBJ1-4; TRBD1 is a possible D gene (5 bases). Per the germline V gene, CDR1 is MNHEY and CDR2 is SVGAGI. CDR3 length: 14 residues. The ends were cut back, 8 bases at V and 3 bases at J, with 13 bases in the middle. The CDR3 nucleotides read TGTGCCAGCGGTCGGGGGGGAGCTAATGAAAAACTGTTTTTT. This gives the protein CASGRGGANEKLFF.

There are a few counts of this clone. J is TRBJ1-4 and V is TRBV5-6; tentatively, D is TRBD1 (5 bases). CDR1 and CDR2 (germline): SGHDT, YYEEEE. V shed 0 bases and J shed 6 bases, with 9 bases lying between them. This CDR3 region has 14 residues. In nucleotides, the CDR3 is TGTGCCAGCAGCTTGGCGGCAGGGTATGAAAAACTGTTTTTT. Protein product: CASSLAAGYEKLFF.

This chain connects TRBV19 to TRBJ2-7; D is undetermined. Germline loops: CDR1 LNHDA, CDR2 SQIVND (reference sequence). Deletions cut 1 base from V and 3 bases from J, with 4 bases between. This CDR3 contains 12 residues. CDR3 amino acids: CASSIGSYEQYF. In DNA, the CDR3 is TGTGCCAGTAGTATAGGCAGCTACGAGCAGTACTTC.

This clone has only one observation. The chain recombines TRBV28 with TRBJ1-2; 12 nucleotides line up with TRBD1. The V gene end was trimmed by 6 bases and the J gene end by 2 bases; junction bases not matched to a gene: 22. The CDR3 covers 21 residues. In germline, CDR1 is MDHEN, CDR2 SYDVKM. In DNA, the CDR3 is TGTGCCAGCAGGACTTTTCGCTCGGGGACAGGGGGCGCGTCGGACAACTATGGCTACACCTTC. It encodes CASRTFRSGTGGASDNYGYTF.

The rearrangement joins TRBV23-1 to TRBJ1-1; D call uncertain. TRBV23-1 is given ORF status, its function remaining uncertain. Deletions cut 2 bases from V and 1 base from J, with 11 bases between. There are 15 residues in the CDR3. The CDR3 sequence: CASSQTRLTNTEAFF. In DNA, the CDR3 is TGCGCCAGCAGTCAAACGCGACTCACGAACACTGAAGCTTTCTTT.